Below, 21 T cell receptor beta chains from the same sample are listed, as sequenced in a study of identical twins (dated by TCRdb to about 2016). Library generation was performed with 5' RACE. The sequencer was an Illumina HiSeq 2000. TCRdb handled the public reads itself, with Q25 trimming in fastp and clone calling in MiXCR, and kept productive beta chains. Identical CDR3 proteins give one entry, which carries the most common genes and DNA. Here the sample has fewer than 250,000 distinct CDR3 sequences; around 10% occur a single time. The ten largest clones add up to about 5% of the sample. The source material was memory (CD45RO+) T cells sorted from blood. The cell subset or site label of this sample denotes: CD45RO+ enriched T cells. These receptors were obtained from a woman aged 18-29 years in good health.

This clonotype has only a few counts. The chain uses TRBV5-1 and TRBJ2-1; 11 bases map to TRBD2. The germline gives CDR1 SGHRS, CDR2 YFSETQ. The length of the CDR3 is 15 residues. The ends lost 6 bases at V and 6 bases at J; junction bases unmatched: 8. This CDR3 is CASIPLAGVGNEQFF. The CDR3 region has the DNA TGCGCCAGCATCCCACTAGCGGGAGTCGGCAATGAGCAGTTCTTC.

V usage is TRBV10-3 and J usage is TRBJ2-5; 9 bases align to TRBD2. With V trimmed by 7 bases and J by 5 bases, 5 bases remained unmatched. The germline gives CDR1 ENHRY, CDR2 SYGVKD. The CDR3 runs 13 residues. In DNA form, the CDR3 reads TGTGCCATCATGGCGGGAGGGGGGGAGACCCAGTACTTC. It yields the protein CAIMAGGGETQYF.

The chain employs TRBV29-1 and TRBJ2-3; no clear D. Trimming pared 4 bases from V and 0 bases from J, leaving 8 bases between. CDR1 and CDR2 (germline): SQVTM, ANQGSEA. The CDR3 loop spans 13 amino acids. CDR3 in amino acids: CSVVWISTDTQYF. CDR3 sequence (DNA): TGCAGCGTTGTGTGGATAAGCACAGATACGCAGTATTTT.

CDR3 residues: CASSLMRHLNTEAFF. CDR3 nucleotides: TGTGCCAGCAGCTTAATGAGACACCTGAACACTGAAGCTTTCTTT. The rearrangement uses TRBV7-2 and TRBJ1-1, with no clear D. The CDR3 has 15 amino acids. Trimming took 2 bases from V and 0 from J, leaving 10 bases between them. Germline loops: CDR1 SGHTA, CDR2 FQGNSA.

This rearrangement joins TRBV6-1 to TRBJ2-1; no reliable D call. V was cut by 3 bases and J by 1 base, with 10 bases left in between. Germline lookup yields CDR1 MNHNS and CDR2 SASEGT. CDR3 size: 15 residues. CDR3 nucleotides: TGTGCCAGCAGTGAGGAGATTCCTTCCTACAATGAGCAGTTCTTC. Protein sequence: CASSEEIPSYNEQFF.

This clonotype turned up a few times. The chain joins TRBV7-9 to TRBJ2-1, with a tentative D call TRBD1 (6 bases). Germline V lookup: CDR1 SEHNR, CDR2 FQNEAQ (reference sequence). Trimming took off 4 bases at V and 12 bases at J, with 16 bases between the two ends. The CDR3 is 13 residues long. The CDR3 sequence is CASSSPDRHRQFF. CDR3 DNA sequence: TGTGCCAGCAGCTCCCCCGACAGGCACAGGCAGTTCTTC.

This chain connects TRBV3-1 to TRBJ2-7; D is undetermined. The V end was cut by 3 bases, the J end by 5 bases, with 14 bases between. The CDR3 has 14 amino acids. From germline, CDR1 is LGHDT and CDR2 YNNKEL (reference sequence). The CDR3 reads CASSHGPTGDEQYF. The CDR3 DNA is TGTGCCAGCAGCCACGGCCCCACCGGCGACGAGCAGTACTTC.

The V call is TRBV20-1, the J call TRBJ1-2; 11 nucleotides agree with TRBD1. Germline CDR1 is DFQATT and CDR2 is SNEGSKA (reference sequence). V lost 3 bases to trimming and J lost 8 bases; unmatched junction nucleotides: 5. This CDR3 comprises 13 residues. Here the CDR3 reads CSASGQGAAGYTF. The CDR3, as DNA: TGCAGTGCTAGTGGACAGGGGGCCGCCGGCTACACCTTC.

This clonotype has more than one count but fewer than ten. This chain joins TRBV9 and TRBJ1-1, with D tentatively TRBD1 (5 bases). Looked up from germline, CDR1 is SGDLS and CDR2 is YYNGEE. This CDR3 comprises 15 residues. V lost 0 bases and J lost 1, with 10 bases in between. The CDR3 region is CASSVGGHTNTEAFF. In DNA form, the CDR3 reads TGTGCCAGCAGCGTAGGCGGACACACGAACACTGAAGCTTTCTTT.

This clonotype was recorded many times. The CDR3 region is CSARQGAAEAFF. CDR3 sequence (DNA): TGCAGTGCACGACAGGGGGCTGCTGAAGCTTTCTTT. This chain joins TRBV20-1 and TRBJ1-1, with TRBD1 matching over 10 bases. With V trimmed by 6 bases and J by 6 bases, 4 bases remained unmatched. CDR1 and CDR2 (germline): DFQATT, SNEGSKA (reference sequence). The length of the CDR3 is 12 residues.

In its sample, this clonotype was seen a few times. The rearrangement joins TRBV7-6 to TRBJ2-1; D is possibly TRBD2 (6 bases). The CDR3 is 15 residues long. Trimming took off 5 bases at V and 5 bases at J, with 16 bases between the two ends. Germline V lookup: CDR1 SGHVS, CDR2 FNYEAQ. The CDR3 is CASSPFAGRDNEQFF. CDR3 sequence (DNA): TGTGCCAGCAGCCCCTTCGCGGGGAGAGACAATGAGCAGTTCTTC.

This clonotype was detected a few times. The V and J genes are TRBV25-1 and TRBJ2-7; possibly TRBD2 for D (6 bases). The CDR3 loop spans 14 amino acids. V was shortened by 4 bases and J by 2 bases, with 12 bases between the two germline ends. CDR1 and CDR2 from the germline V gene are MGHDK and SYGVNS. The CDR3 is CASSGWEAAYEQYF. The CDR3, as DNA: TGTGCCAGCAGTGGGTGGGAGGCCGCCTACGAGCAGTACTTC.

This clonotype turned up a few times. V gene TRBV12-3 or TRBV12-4 combines with J gene TRBJ2-2; tentative D call: TRBD2 (6 bases). The CDR3 covers 16 residues. Between the trimmed V and J ends, which lost 0 bases and 3 bases, there was a span of 11 bases. The CDR3 nucleotides are TGTGCCAGCAGTTTAGCCCTGGGACTTTACACCGGGGAGCTGTTTTTT. Protein product: CASSLALGLYTGELFF.

The rearrangement uses TRBV3-1 and TRBJ2-1; possible D gene TRBD2, 6 bases. V gave up 6 bases and J gave up 6 bases, with 12 bases separating them. The CDR3 has 13 amino acids. Per germline, CDR1 LGHDT and CDR2 YNNKEL (reference sequence). The CDR3, as DNA: TGTGCCAGCAGTTTGGAGGGGCCCAATGAGCAGTTCTTC. It is translated as CASSLEGPNEQFF.

The J gene is TRBJ2-1, the V gene TRBV30; 8 nucleotides agree with TRBD2. V was pared by 0 bases and J by 6 bases, with 4 bases of the junction left unmatched. The CDR3 length is 14 residues. CDR1 GTSNPN and CDR2 SVGIG come from the germline V gene (reference sequence). Here the CDR3 reads CAWSVSGEVNEQFF. The DNA for the CDR3 is TGTGCCTGGAGTGTTAGCGGGGAAGTCAATGAGCAGTTCTTC. Full variable domain (missing parts from reference TRBV30 and TRBJ2-1): SQTIHQWPATLVQPVGSPLSLECTVEGTSNPNLYWYRQAAGRGLQLLFYSVGIGQISSEVPQNLSASRPQDRQFILSSKKLLLSDSGFYLCAWSVSGEVNEQFFGPGTRLTVL.

This clonotype was recorded a few times. CDR3 coding DNA: TGTGCCATCACGGCGGCTAGAAACACAGATACGCAGTATTTT. This gives the protein CAITAARNTDTQYF. The V gene is TRBV10-3, the J gene TRBJ2-3, with D uncertain. From germline, CDR1 is ENHRY and CDR2 SYGVKD. The germline V and J ends were trimmed by 7 bases and 2 bases, with 13 bases remaining between them. The CDR3 contains 14 residues.

This clonotype appeared many times. This chain joins TRBV12-3 or TRBV12-4 and TRBJ2-7; D is uncertain. This CDR3 has 12 residues. V shed 6 bases and J shed 3 bases, with 9 bases lying between them. The CDR3: CASRLSIYEQYF. As DNA, the CDR3 is TGTGCCAGCAGGCTTTCCATCTACGAGCAGTACTTC.

This chain uses TRBV20-1 with TRBJ1-5; D is unclear. V was clipped by 0 bases and J by 7 bases, with 13 bases between them. This CDR3 is built from 14 residues. Germline-derived CDR1 and CDR2 are DFQATT and SNEGSKA (reference sequence). The CDR3 protein is CSAREVGIYQPQHF. Here the CDR3 DNA reads TGCAGTGCTAGAGAGGTTGGTATCTACCAGCCCCAGCATTTT.

This clonotype showed up just a few times. CDR3 residues: CASSPRTSGGQTNTGELFF. Here the CDR3 DNA reads TGTGCCAGCAGCCCTCGGACTAGCGGGGGGCAAACGAACACCGGGGAGCTGTTTTTT. The chain is built from TRBV7-8 and TRBJ2-2; the match to TRBD2 covers 14 bases. The V gene's germline CDR1 is SGHVS and CDR2 FQNEAQ. The trim removed 5 bases at V and 0 bases at J, leaving 8 bases unmatched. The CDR3 spans 19 residues.

This clonotype has more than one count but fewer than ten. V and J are TRBV5-1 and TRBJ2-7; possible D gene TRBD1, 6 bases. In germline, CDR1 is SGHRS, CDR2 YFSETQ. The CDR3 runs to 15 residues. V was cut by 0 bases and J by 7 bases, with 17 bases left in between. CDR3 region: CASSLGGTTGKEQYF. The CDR3 region has the DNA TGCGCCAGCAGCTTGGGGGGGACCACAGGGAAAGAGCAGTACTTC.

This clonotype has just a few counts. The chain recombines TRBV5-5 with TRBJ1-5; D remains ambiguous. The V gene lost 2 bases and the J gene lost 6 bases, with 12 bases spanning the gap. This CDR3 has 14 residues. The germline gives CDR1 SGHKS, CDR2 YYEKEE (reference sequence). CDR3 in amino acids: CASSFQEGAQPQHF. The CDR3 DNA reads as TGTGCCAGCAGCTTCCAAGAAGGAGCTCAGCCCCAGCATTTT.